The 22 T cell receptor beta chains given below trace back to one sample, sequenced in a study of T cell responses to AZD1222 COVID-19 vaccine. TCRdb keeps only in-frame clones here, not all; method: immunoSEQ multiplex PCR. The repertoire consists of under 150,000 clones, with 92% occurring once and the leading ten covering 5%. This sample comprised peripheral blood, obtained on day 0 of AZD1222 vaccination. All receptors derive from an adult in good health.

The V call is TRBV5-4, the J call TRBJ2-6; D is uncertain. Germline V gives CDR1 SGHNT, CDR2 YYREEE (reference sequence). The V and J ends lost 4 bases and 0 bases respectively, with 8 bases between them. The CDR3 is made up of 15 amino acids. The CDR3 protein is CASSPRDSGANVLTF. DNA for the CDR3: TGTGCCAGCAGCCCTCGAGACTCTGGGGCCAACGTCCTGACTTTC.

The CDR3 protein is CASSYPIAGGSTDTQYF. The CDR3 DNA reads TGTGCCAGCAGTTACCCCATAGCGGGGGGGAGCACAGATACGCAGTATTTT. The genes are TRBV6-2 or TRBV6-3 and TRBJ2-3; 11 bases line up with TRBD2. J was trimmed by 0 bases and V by 2 bases; bases with no gene match: 4. CDR3 length: 17 amino acids. Germline assignment: CDR1 MNHEY and CDR2 SVGEGT.

CDR3 in DNA: TGTGCCAGCAGTGAGGGACAGGGGGATGGCTACACCTTC. It codes for CASSEGQGDGYTF. The genes are TRBV6-1 and TRBJ1-2, with 11 bases lining up with TRBD1. The CDR3 spans 13 residues. The germline V gene has CDR1 MNHNS and CDR2 SASEGT. Trimming cost V 3 bases and J 6 bases; bases outside gene matches: 0.

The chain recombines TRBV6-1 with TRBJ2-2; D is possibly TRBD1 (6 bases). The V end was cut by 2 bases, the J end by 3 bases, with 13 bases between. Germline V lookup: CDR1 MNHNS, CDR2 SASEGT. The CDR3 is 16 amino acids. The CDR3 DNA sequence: TGTGCCAGCAGTGAAAATACAGGGTGGGACACCGGGGAGCTGTTTTTT. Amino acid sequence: CASSENTGWDTGELFF.

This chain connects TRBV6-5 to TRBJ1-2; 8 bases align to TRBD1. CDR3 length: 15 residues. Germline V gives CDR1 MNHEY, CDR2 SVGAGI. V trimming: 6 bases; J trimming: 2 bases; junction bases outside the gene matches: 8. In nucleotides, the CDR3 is TGTGCCAGCAGCCCGGGACAGGTTTCGAACTATGGCTACACCTTC. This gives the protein CASSPGQVSNYGYTF.

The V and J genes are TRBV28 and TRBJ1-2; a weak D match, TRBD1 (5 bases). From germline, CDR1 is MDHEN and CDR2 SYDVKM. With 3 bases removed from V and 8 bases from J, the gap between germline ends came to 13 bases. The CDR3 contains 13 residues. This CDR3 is CASSLEGQRGYTF. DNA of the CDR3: TGTGCCAGCAGTTTGGAGGGGCAGAGAGGCTACACCTTC.

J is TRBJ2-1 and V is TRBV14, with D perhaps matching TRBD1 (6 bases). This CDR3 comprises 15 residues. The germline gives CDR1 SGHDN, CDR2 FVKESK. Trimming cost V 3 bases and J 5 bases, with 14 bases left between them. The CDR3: CASSQYMDSHNEQFF. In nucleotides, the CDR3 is TGTGCCAGCAGCCAGTATATGGACAGCCACAATGAGCAGTTCTTC.

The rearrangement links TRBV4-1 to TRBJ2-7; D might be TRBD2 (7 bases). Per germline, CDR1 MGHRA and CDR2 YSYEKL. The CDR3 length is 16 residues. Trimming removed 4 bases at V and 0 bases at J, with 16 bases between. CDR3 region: CASSPRAGGRSYEQYF. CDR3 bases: TGCGCCAGCAGCCCCCGGGCCGGGGGGCGCTCCTACGAGCAGTACTTC.

The CDR3 nucleotides are TGTGCCAGTAGCCCACACCCCAGGACAGGGTCAGAGACCCAGTACTTC. Encoded protein: CASSPHPRTGSETQYF. The J gene is TRBJ2-5, the V gene TRBV19; 8 bases are a match to TRBD1. The trim removed 6 bases at V and 4 bases at J, leaving 13 bases unmatched. The germline CDR1 and CDR2 sequences are LNHDA and SQIVND (reference sequence). The CDR3 is made up of 16 amino acids.

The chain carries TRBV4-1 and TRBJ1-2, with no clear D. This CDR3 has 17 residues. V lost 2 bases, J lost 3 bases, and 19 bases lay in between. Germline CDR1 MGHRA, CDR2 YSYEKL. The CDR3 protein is CASSQPWAGSTDYGYTF. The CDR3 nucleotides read TGCGCCAGCAGCCAACCTTGGGCGGGAAGTACGGACTATGGCTACACCTTC.

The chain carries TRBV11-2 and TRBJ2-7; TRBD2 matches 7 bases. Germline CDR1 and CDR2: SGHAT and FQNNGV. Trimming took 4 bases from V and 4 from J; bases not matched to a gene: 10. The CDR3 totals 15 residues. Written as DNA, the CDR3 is TGTGCCAGCAGCTGGACTAGTAGGTCTTCGTACGAGCAGTACTTC. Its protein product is CASSWTSRSSYEQYF.

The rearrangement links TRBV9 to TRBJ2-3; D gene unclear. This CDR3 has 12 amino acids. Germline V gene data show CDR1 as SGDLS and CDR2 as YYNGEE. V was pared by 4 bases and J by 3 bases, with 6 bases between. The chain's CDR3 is CASSPATDTQYF. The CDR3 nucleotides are TGTGCCAGCAGCCCCGCTACAGATACGCAGTATTTT. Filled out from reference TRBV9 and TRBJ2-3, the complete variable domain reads DSGVTQTPKHLITATGQRVTLRCSPRSGDLSVYWYQQSLDQGLQFLIQYYNGEERAKGNILERFSAQQFPDLHSELNLSSLELGDSALYFCASSPATDTQYFGPGTRLTVL.

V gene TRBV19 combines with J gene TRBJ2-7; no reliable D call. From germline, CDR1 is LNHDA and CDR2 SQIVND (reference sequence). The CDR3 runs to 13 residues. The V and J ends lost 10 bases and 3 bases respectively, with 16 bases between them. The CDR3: CATGGRAFYEQYF. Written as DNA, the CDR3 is TGTGCCACCGGCGGCAGAGCTTTCTACGAGCAGTACTTC.

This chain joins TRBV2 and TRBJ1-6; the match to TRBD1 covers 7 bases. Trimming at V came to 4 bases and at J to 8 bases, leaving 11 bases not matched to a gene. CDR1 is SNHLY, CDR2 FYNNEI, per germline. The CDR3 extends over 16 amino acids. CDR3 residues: CASSVTRWDSDSPLHF. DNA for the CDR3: TGTGCCAGCAGTGTGACTAGGTGGGACAGCGATTCACCCCTCCACTTT.

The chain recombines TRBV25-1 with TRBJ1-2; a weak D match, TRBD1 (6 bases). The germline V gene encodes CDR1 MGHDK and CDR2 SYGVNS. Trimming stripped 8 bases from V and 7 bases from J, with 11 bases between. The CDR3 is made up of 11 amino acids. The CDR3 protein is CASGSGAGYTF. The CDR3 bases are TGTGCCAGCGGTTCGGGGGCTGGCTACACCTTC.

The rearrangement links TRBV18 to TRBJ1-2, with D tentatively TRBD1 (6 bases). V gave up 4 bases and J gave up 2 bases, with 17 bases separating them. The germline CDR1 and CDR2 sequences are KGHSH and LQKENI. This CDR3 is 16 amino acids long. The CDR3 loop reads CASSQSRTESNYGYTF. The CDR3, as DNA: TGTGCCAGCTCACAATCCAGGACAGAGAGCAACTATGGCTACACCTTC.

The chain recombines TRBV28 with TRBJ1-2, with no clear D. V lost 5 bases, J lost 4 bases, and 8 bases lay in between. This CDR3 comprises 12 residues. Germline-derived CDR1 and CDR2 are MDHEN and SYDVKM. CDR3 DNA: TGTGCCAGCAGTGATGAGGGCTATGGCTACACCTTC. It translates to CASSDEGYGYTF.

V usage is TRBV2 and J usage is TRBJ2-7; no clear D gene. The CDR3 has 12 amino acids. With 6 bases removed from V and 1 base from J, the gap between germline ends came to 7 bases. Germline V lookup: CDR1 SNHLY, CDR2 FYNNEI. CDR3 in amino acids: CASRASSYEQYF. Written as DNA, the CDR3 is TGTGCCAGCAGGGCGAGTTCCTACGAGCAGTACTTC.

The CDR3 is CASRPGLATSKGQYF. In nucleotides, the CDR3 is TGTGCCAGCAGACCGGGACTAGCGACTTCTAAGGGGCAGTACTTC. The chain carries TRBV28 and TRBJ2-7, with 10 nucleotides matching TRBD2. This CDR3 region has 15 residues. J lost 9 bases, V lost 6 bases, and 14 bases had no gene match. Germline V lookup: CDR1 MDHEN, CDR2 SYDVKM.

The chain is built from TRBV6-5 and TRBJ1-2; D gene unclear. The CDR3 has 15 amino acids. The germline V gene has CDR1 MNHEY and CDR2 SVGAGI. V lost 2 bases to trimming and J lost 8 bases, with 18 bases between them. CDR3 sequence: CASSYGSGLVEGYTF. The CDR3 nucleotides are TGTGCCAGCAGTTACGGTTCGGGCTTAGTAGAAGGCTACACCTTC.

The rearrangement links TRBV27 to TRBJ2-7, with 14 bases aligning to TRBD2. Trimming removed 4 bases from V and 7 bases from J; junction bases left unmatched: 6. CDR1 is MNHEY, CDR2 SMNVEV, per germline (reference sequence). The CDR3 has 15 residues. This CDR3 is CASSSPGLAGVEQYF. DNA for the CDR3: TGTGCCAGCAGTTCGCCGGGACTAGCGGGGGTTGAGCAGTACTTC.

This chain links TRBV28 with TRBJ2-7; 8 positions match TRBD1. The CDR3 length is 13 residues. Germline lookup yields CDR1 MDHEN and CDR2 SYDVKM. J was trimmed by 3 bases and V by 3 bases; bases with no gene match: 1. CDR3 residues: CASSFTGGYEQYF. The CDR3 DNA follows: TGTGCCAGCAGTTTTACAGGGGGCTACGAGCAGTACTTC.